These T cell receptor beta chains were read from a single sample in a study of T cells in Graves' hyperthyroidism and ophthalmopathy. TCRdb re-analysed the multiplex PCR reads in MiXCR, keeping a single row per CDR3 protein. The profile covers fewer than 350,000 distinct CDR3 sequences, with less than 20% appearing a single time and about 14% taken by the ten largest. The specimen was blood. The source is a woman aged 40 to 50 with Graves' ophthalmopathy. CDR3s include the opening cysteine and the closing phenylalanine or tryptophan. A D gene is named only where the DNA matches it firmly. Rows give clone size only sometimes, using once, few, many, or a class for an expanded clone.

D gene,clone size,V gene,J gene,CDR3 DNA,CDR3 protein
TRBD1,many,TRBV7-6,TRBJ1-3,TGTGCCAGCAGCTCTCCCACAGGGGAAAAAGGAAACACCATATATTTT,CASSSPTGEKGNTIYF
TRBD1,many,TRBV11-2,TRBJ2-7,TGTGCCAGCAGCTCGATACGGGACAGAAACTACGAGCAGTACTTC,CASSSIRDRNYEQYF
-,many,TRBV12-3/TRBV12-4,TRBJ1-2,TGTGCCAGCAGCCAAGGGCAGAAGTATGGCTACACCTTC,CASSQGQKYGYTF
-,few,TRBV6-5,TRBJ1-2,TGTGCCAGCAGTTACTCGGAGCATTCATACTATGGCTACACCTTC,CASSYSEHSYYGYTF
TRBD1,many,TRBV28,TRBJ1-5,TGTGCCTGCACCTGGACAGGGAAGAATCAGCCCCAGCATTTT,CACTWTGKNQPQHF
-,-,TRBV6-1,TRBJ1-1,TGTGCCAGCAGTGAACACTCGAACACTGAAGCTTTCTTT,CASSEHSNTEAFF
TRBD1,many,TRBV2,TRBJ2-5,TGTGCCAGCCGCGGACAGGGGCAAGAGACCCAGTACTTC,CASRGQGQETQYF
-,-,TRBV6-1,TRBJ1-5,TGTGCCAGCAATGGGGGATACAATCAGCCCCAGCATTTT,CASNGGYNQPQHF
-,-,TRBV30,TRBJ2-6,TGTGCCTGGAATCTCGACTCTGGGGCCAACGTCCTGACTTTC,CAWNLDSGANVLTF
-,many,TRBV3-1,TRBJ1-3,TGTGCCAGCAGCCAACCTGTGACATCCTCTGGAAACACCATATATTTT,CASSQPVTSSGNTIYF
-,-,TRBV28,TRBJ2-5,TGTGCCAGCAGTCCCCCGGACATTTTAACGACCCAGTACTTC,CASSPPDILTTQYF
TRBD1,many,TRBV6-5,TRBJ2-7,TGTGCCAGCAGTCGGACAGGGGTCGAGCAGTACTTC,CASSRTGVEQYF
-,few,TRBV28,TRBJ2-7,TGTGCCACCACGATATCCAACTACGAGCAGTGCTTC,CATTISNYEQCF
-,many,TRBV30,TRBJ2-7,TGTGCCTGGAGTGTAACGGGGGCCGAGCAGTACTTC,CAWSVTGAEQYF
TRBD2,many,TRBV6-2/TRBV6-3,TRBJ2-7,TGTGCCAGCAGTCGACTAGCGGTTCTCGACTTC,CASSRLAVLDF
-,many,TRBV4-1,TRBJ1-2,TGCGCCAGCAGCCAAGAAGAGAGGGGCTTCTATGGCTACACCTTC,CASSQEERGFYGYTF
TRBD1,-,TRBV6-1,TRBJ2-7,TGTGCCAGCACGCCCACAGGGGACTACGAGCAGTACTTC,CASTPTGDYEQYF
-,many,TRBV29-1,TRBJ2-5,TGCAGCGTTTACCGGCCCTTGTGGGAGACCCAGTACTTC,CSVYRPLWETQYF
TRBD1,many,TRBV9,TRBJ1-2,TGTGCCAGCAGCATGGGACAGTCACTAAACTATGGCTACACCTTC,CASSMGQSLNYGYTF
-,many,TRBV11-1,TRBJ1-2,TGTGCCAGCAGCTTGGATAGGCACTATGGCTACACCTTC,CASSLDRHYGYTF
-,many,TRBV20-1,TRBJ1-5,TGCAGTGCCAGGGGACAAGAGAATCAGCCCCAGCATTTT,CSARGQENQPQHF
-,many,TRBV24-1,TRBJ2-2,TGTGCCACCAACAACTGGGACCGCACCGGGGAGCTGTTTTTT,CATNNWDRTGELFF